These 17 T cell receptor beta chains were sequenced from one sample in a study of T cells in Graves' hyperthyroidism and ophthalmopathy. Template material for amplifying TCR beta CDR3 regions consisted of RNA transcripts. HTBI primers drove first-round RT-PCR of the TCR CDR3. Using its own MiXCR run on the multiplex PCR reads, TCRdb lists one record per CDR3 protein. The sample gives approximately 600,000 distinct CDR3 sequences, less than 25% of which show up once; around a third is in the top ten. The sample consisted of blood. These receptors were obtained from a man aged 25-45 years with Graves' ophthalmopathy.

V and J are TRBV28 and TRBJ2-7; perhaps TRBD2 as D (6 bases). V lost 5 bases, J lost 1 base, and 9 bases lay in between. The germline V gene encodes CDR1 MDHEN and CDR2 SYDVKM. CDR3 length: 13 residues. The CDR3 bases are TGTGCCAGCAGTCGGGAGCCTTCCTACGAGCAGTACTTC. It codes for CASSREPSYEQYF.

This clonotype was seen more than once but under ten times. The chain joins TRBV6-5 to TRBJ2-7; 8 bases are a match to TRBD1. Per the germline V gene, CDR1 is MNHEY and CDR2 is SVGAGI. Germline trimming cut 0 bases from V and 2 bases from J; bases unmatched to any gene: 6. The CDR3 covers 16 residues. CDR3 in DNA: TGTGCCAGCAGTTACTCGATCGGGACAGGCGCCTACGAGCAGTACTTC. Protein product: CASSYSIGTGAYEQYF.

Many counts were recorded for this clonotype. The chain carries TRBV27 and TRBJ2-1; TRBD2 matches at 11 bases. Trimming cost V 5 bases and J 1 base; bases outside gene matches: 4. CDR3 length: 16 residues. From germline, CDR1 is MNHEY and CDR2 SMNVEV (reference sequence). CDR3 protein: CASSTTSGSSYNEQFF. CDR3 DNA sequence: TGTGCCAGCAGTACCACTAGCGGGAGTTCCTACAATGAGCAGTTCTTC.

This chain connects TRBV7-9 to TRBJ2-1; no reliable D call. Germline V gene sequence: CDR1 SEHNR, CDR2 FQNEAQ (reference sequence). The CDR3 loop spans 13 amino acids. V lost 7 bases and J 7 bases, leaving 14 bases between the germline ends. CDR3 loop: CASNEEIANEQFF. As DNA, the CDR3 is TGTGCCAGCAATGAGGAAATCGCTAATGAGCAGTTCTTC.

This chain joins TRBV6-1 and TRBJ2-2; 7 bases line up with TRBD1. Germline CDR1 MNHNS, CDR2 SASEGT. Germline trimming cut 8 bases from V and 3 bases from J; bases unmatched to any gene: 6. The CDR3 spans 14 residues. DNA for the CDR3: TGTGCCAGCTTCGGGGACAGTTACACCGGGGAGCTGTTTTTT. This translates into CASFGDSYTGELFF.

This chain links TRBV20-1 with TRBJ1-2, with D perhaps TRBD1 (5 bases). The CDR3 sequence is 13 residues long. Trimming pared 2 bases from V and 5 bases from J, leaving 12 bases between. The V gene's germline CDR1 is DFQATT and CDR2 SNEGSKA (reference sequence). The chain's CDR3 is CSARSRGAYGYTF. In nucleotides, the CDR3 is TGCAGTGCTAGATCGCGGGGCGCGTATGGCTACACCTTC.

The CDR3 region has the DNA TGTGCCAGCAACGTGGAGAGCAGCTCCTACAATGAGCAGTTCTTC. Translated: CASNVESSSYNEQFF. This chain connects TRBV27 to TRBJ2-1; unclear D gene. V gave up 7 bases and J gave up 0 bases, with 13 bases separating them. Germline loops: CDR1 MNHEY, CDR2 SMNVEV (reference sequence). The length of the CDR3 is 15 residues.

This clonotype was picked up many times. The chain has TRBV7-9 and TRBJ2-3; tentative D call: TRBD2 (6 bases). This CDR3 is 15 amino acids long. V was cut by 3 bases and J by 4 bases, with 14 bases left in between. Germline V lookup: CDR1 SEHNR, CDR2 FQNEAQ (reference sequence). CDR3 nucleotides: TGTGCCAGCAGCTTCGAACGGGAGAGTGCAGATACGCAGTATTTT. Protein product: CASSFERESADTQYF.

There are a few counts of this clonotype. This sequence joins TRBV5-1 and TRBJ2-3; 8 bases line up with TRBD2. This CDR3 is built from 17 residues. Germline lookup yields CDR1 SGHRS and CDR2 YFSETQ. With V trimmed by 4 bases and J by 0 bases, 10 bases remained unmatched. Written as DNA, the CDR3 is TGCGCCAGCAGCCAGGGGATAGCGGGGACTAGCACAGATACGCAGTATTTT. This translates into CASSQGIAGTSTDTQYF.

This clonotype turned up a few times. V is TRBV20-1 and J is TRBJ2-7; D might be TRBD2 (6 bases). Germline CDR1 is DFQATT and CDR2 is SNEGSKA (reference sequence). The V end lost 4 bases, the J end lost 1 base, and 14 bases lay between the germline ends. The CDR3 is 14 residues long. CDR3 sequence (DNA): TGCAGTGCTAACGAGGAGGGACTTTCCTACGAGCAGTACTTC. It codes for CSANEEGLSYEQYF.

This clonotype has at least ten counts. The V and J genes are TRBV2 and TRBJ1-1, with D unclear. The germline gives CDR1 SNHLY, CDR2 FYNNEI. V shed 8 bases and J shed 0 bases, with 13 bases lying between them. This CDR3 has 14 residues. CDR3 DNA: TGTGCCAGCCTCGGGGAAGCCCTGAACACTGAAGCTTTCTTT. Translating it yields CASLGEALNTEAFF.

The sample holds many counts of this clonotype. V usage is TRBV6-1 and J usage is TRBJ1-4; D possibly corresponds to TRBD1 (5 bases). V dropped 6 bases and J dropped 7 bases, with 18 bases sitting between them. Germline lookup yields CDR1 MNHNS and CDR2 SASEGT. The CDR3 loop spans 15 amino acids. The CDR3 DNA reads TGTGCCAGCAGACCCAACAGGAAAGGTGTTGAAAAACTGTTTTTT. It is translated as CASRPNRKGVEKLFF.

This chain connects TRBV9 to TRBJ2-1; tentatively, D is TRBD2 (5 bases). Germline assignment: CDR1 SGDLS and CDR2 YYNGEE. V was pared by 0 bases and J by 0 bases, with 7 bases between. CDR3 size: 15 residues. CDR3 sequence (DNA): TGTGCCAGCAGCGTAGTAGAGGGCTCCTACAATGAGCAGTTCTTC. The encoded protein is CASSVVEGSYNEQFF.

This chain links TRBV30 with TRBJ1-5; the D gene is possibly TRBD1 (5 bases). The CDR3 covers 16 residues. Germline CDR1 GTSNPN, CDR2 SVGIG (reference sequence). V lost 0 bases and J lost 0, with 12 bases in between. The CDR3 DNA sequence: TGTGCCTGGAGTGTAAAACAGGTCTCTAGCAATCAGCCCCAGCATTTT. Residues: CAWSVKQVSSNQPQHF.

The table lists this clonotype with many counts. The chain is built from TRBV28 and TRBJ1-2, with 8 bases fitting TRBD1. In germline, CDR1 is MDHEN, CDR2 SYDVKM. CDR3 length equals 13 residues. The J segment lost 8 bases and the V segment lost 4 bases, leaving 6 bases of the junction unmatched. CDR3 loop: CASSSADRAGYTF. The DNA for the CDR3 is TGTGCCAGCAGTTCAGCGGACAGGGCGGGCTACACCTTC.

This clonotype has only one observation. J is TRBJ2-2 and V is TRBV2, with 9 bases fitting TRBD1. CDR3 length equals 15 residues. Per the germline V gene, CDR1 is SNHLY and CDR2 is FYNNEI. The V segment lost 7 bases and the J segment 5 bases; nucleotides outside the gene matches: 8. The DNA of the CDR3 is TGTGCCAGCATCCCACTGGGGACAGGGACCGGGGAGCTGTTTTTT. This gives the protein CASIPLGTGTGELFF.

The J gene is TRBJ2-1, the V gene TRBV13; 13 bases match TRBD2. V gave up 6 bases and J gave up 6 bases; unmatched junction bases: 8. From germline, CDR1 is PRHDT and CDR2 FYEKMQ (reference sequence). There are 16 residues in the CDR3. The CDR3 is CASRQMGLAGFNEQFF. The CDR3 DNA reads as TGTGCCAGCAGGCAAATGGGACTAGCGGGATTCAATGAGCAGTTCTTC.